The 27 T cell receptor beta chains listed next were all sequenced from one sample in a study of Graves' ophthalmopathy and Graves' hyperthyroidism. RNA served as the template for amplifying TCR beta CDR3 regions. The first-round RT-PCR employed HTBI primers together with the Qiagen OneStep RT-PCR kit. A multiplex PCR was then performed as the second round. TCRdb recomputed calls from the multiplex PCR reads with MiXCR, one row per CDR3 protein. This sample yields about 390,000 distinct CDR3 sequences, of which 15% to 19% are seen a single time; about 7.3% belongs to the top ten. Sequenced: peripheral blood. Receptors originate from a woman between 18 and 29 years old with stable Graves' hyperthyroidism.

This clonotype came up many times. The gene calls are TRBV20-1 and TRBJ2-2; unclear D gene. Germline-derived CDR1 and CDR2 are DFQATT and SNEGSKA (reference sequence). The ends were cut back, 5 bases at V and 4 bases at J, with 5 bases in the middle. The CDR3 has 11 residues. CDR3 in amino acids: CSASTTGELFF. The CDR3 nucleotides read TGCAGTGCTTCGACCACCGGGGAGCTGTTTTTT.

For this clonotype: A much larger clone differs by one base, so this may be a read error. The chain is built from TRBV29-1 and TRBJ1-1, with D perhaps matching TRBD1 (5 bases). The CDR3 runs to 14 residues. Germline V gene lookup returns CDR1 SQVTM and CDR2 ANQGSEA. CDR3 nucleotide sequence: TGCAGCGTTAATACCGGGACGGTGAACACTGAAGCTTGCTTT. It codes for CSVNTGTVNTEACF.

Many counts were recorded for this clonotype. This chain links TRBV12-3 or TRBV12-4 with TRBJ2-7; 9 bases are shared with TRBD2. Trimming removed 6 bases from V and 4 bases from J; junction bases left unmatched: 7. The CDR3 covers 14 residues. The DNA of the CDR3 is TGTGCCAGCAGCCCCGGGACTAGCAGATACGAGCAGTACTTC. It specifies CASSPGTSRYEQYF.

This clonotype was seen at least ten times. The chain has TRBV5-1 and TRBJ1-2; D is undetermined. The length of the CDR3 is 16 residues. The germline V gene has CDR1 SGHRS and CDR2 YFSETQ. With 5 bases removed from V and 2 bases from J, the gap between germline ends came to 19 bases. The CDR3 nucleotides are TGCGCCAGCAGGTGGACCATCATGCAAATAAACTATGGCTACACCTTC. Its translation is CASRWTIMQINYGYTF.

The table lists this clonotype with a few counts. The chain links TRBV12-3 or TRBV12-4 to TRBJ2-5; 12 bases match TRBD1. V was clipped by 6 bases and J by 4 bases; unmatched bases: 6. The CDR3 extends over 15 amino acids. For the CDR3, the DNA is TGTGCCAGCAGCCACGGGGACAGGGGGCCAGAGACCCAGTACTTC. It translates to CASSHGDRGPETQYF.

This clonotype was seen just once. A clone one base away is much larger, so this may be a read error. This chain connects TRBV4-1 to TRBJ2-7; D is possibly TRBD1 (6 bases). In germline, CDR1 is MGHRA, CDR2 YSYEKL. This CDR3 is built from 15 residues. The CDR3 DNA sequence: TGCGCCAGCAGCCCCCGAGGCACAGGGACCTACGAGCAGGACTTC. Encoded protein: CASSPRGTGTYEQDF.

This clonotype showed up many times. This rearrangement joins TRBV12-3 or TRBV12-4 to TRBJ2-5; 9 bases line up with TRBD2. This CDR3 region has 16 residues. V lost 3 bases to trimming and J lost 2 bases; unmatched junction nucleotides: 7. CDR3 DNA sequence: TGTGCCAGCAGTTTTGAGCGGGGGGCACCTCAAGAGACCCAGTACTTC. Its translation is CASSFERGAPQETQYF.

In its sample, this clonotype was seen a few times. The CDR3 region has the DNA TGTGCCAGCAGCTTGGAGAACTATGGCTACACCTTC. This gives the protein CASSLENYGYTF. The rearrangement links TRBV5-5 to TRBJ1-2; D gene ambiguous. The CDR3 spans 12 residues. The V end was cut by 0 bases, the J end by 2 bases, with 2 bases between. CDR1 SGHKS and CDR2 YYEKEE come from the germline V gene (reference sequence).

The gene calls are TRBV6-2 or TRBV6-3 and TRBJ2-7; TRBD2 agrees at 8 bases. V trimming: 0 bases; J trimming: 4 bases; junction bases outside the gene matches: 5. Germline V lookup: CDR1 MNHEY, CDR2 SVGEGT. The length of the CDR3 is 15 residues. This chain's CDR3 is CASSYSGSGSYEQYF. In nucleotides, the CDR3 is TGTGCCAGCAGTTACTCAGGCAGCGGGAGTTACGAGCAGTACTTC.

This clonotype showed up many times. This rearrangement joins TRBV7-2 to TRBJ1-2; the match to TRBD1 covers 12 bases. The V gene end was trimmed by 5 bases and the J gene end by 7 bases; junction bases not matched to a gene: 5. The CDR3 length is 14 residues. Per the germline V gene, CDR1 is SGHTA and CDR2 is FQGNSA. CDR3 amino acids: CASSQGQGARGYTF. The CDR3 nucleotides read TGTGCCAGCAGCCAGGGACAGGGGGCGCGTGGCTACACCTTC.

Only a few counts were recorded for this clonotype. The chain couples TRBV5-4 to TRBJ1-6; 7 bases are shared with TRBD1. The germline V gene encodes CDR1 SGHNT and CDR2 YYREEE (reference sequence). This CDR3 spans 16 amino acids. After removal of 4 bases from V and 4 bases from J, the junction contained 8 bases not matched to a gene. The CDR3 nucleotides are TGTGCCAGCAGCACCAGGGGGTTGGGTTATAATTCACCCCTCCACTTT. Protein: CASSTRGLGYNSPLHF.

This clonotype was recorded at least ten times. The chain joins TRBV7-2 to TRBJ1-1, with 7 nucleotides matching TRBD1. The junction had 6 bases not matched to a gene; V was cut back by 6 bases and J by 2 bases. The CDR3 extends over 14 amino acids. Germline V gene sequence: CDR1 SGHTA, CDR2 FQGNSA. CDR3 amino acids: CASRPRDSNTEAFF. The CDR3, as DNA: TGTGCCAGCAGGCCCCGGGACAGCAACACTGAAGCTTTCTTT.

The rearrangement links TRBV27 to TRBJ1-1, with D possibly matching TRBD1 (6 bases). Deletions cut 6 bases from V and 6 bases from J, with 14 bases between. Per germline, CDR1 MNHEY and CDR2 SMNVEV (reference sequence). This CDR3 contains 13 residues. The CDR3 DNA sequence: TGTGCCAGCAGGGGGGCCCAAGGGGCTGAAGCTTTCTTT. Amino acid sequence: CASRGAQGAEAFF.

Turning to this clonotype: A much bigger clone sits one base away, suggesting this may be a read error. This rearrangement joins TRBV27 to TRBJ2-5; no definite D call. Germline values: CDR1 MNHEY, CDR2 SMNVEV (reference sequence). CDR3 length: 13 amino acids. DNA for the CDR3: TGTGCCAGCAGTTTAAATGGTAGAGAGACCCGGTACTTC. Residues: CASSLNGRETRYF.

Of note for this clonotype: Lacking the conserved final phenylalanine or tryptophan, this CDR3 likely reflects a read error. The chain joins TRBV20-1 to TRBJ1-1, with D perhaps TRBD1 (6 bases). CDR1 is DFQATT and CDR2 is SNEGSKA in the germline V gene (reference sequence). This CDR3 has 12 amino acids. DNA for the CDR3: TGCAGCTCTAGGGGACAGAACACTGAAGCTTTCTAT. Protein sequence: CSSRGQNTEAFY.

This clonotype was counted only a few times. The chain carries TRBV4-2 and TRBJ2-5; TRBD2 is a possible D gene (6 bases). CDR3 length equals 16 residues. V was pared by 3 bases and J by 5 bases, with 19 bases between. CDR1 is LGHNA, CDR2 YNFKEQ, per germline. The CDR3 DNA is TGTGCCAGCAGCCAGCACAACGGGGGTCCCGGGGAGACCCAGTACTTC. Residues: CASSQHNGGPGETQYF.

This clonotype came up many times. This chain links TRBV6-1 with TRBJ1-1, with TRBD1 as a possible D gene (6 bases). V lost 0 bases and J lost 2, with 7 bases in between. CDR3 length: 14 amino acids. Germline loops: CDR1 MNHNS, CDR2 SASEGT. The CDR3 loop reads CASSEAGTNTEAFF. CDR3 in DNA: TGTGCCAGCAGTGAAGCCGGGACAAACACTGAAGCTTTCTTT.

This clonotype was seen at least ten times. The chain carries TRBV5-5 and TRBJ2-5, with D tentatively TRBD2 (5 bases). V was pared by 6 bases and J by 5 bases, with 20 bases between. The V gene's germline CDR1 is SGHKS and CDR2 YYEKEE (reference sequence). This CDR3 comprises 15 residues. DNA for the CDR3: TGTGCCAGCATCCCTGGTGGAGTGCGGGTGGAGACCCAGTACTTC. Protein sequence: CASIPGGVRVETQYF.

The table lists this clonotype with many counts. CDR3 DNA: TGTGCCAGCAGCTGGTACCGGGACCGCGGCTACGAGCAGTACTTC. As protein: CASSWYRDRGYEQYF. The J gene is TRBJ2-7, the V gene TRBV11-2, with D possibly called TRBD1 or TRBD2 (5 bases each). Germline CDR1 is SGHAT and CDR2 is FQNNGV. The CDR3 contains 15 residues. Trimming pared 4 bases from V and 3 bases from J, leaving 16 bases between.

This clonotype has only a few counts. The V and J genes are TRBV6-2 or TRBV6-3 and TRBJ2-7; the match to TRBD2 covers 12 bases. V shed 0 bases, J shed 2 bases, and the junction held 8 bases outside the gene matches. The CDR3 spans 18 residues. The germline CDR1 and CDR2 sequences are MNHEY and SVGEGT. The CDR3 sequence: CASSYSKLAGGAPYEQYF. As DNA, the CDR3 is TGTGCCAGCAGTTACTCGAAACTAGCGGGGGGAGCCCCCTACGAGCAGTACTTC.

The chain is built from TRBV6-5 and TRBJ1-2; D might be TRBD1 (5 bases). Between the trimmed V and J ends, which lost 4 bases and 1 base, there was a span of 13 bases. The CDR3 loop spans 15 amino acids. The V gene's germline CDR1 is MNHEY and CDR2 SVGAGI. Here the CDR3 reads CASSFGARLNYGYTF. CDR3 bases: TGTGCCAGCAGTTTCGGGGCTAGGCTTAACTATGGCTACACCTTC.

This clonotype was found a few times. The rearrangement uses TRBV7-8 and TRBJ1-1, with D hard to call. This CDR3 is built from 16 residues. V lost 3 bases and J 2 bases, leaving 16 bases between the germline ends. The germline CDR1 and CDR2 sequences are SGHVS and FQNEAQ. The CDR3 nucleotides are TGTGCCAGCAGCTTTGCCGGGAGGCAGGCCAACACTGAAGCTTTCTTT. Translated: CASSFAGRQANTEAFF.

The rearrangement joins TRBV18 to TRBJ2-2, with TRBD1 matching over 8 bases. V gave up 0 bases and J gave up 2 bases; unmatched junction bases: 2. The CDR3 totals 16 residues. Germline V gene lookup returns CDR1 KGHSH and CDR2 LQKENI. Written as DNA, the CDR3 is TGTGCCAGCTCACCACCTCAGGGGGCAAACACCGGGGAGCTGTTTTTT. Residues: CASSPPQGANTGELFF. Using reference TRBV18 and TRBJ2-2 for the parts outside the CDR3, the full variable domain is NAGVMQNPRHLVRRRGQEARLRCSPMKGHSHVYWYRQLPEEGLKFMVYLQKENIIDESGMPKERFSAEFPKEGPSILRIQQVVRGDSAAYFCASSPPQGANTGELFFGEGSRLTVL.

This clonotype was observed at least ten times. CDR3 nucleotides: TGTGCCAGTGGACAGTACAATCAGCCCCAGCATTTT. Protein sequence: CASGQYNQPQHF. V usage is TRBV19 and J usage is TRBJ1-5; a possible D gene is TRBD1 (6 bases). Trimming removed 8 bases at V and 3 bases at J, with 8 bases between. This CDR3 is built from 12 residues. Germline CDR1 and CDR2: LNHDA and SQIVND (reference sequence).

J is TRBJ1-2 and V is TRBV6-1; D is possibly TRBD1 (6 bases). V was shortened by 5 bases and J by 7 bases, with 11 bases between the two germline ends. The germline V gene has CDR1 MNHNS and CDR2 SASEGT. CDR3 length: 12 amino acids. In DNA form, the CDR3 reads TGTGCCAGCAGTCCAGGGGCTCTTGGCTACACCTTC. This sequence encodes CASSPGALGYTF.

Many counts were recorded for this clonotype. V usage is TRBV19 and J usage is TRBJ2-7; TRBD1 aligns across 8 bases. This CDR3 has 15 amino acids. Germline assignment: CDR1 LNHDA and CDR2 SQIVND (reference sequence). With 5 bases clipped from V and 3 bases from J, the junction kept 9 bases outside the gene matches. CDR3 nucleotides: TGTGCCAGTAGTCACTCGAGGACAGGGAGCTACGAGCAGTACTTC. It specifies CASSHSRTGSYEQYF.

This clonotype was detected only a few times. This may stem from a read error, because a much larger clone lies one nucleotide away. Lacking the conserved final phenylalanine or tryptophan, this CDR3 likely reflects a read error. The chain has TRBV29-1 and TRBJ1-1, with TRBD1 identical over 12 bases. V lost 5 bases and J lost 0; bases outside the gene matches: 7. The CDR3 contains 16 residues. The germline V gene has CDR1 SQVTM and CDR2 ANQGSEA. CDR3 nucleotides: TGCAGCGTTCCACCGGGACAGGGGGCGTTGAACACTGAAGCTTTCGTT. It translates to CSVPPGQGALNTEAFV.